The clone carrying this T cell receptor beta chain was observed a few times. Its antigen is not identified. Patients who had autoimmune disease history or got systemic immunosuppression were left out. The sample comes from a study of OX40 agonist ivuxolimab in advanced cancers. Background on the study: Given to patients was ivuxolimab, an agonistic anti-OX40 (CD134) antibody.

Notes on the study in general: Dosing at 0.1 to 3.0 mg/kg was accompanied by clonal expansion of CD4+ and CD8+ blood T cells by week 6.

The repertoire was sequenced with immunoSEQ multiplex PCR; TCRdb's copy has only in-frame clones and lacks some. The table lists 40,000 or so clones, roughly four fifths of them singletons. Between the trimmed V and J ends, which lost 3 bases and 7 bases, there was a span of 7 bases. The CDR3 has 11 amino acids. Germline V lookup: CDR1 MNHEY, CDR2 SMNVEV (reference sequence). This chain joins TRBV27 and TRBJ2-7; a weak D match, TRBD2 (6 bases). The specimen comprised CD4+ or CD8+ T cells sorted from blood, sampled in a trial of the OX40 agonist ivuxolimab. This clonotype originated in an adult with an advanced solid tumor such as melanoma, head and neck, liver or kidney cancer. The CDR3 DNA sequence: TGTGCCAGCAGTTTTGGGGGGGAGCAGTACTTC. This encodes CASSFGGEQYF.